Below, 23 T cell receptor beta chains from the same sample are listed, as sequenced in a study of shared clonotypes between healthy human individuals. Generated by immunoSEQ multiplex PCR, the TCRdb table keeps only in-frame clones and is missing some. This sample yields about 490,000 clones, of which 70% to 80% are seen a single time; 10% to 15% belongs to the top ten. The sample consisted of PBMCs. Receptor source: a woman aged 35 to 49 in good health. Some clones in this sample may be carry-over from other donors' samples.

V usage is TRBV7-6 and J usage is TRBJ2-7; 8 bases align to TRBD2. The CDR3 runs to 16 residues. The V segment lost 5 bases and the J segment 4 bases; nucleotides outside the gene matches: 13. The germline V gene has CDR1 SGHVS and CDR2 FNYEAQ. CDR3 DNA sequence: TGTGCCAGCAGCCAATTCCCGGGAGGGCGGTCGTACGAGCAGTACTTC. It translates to CASSQFPGGRSYEQYF.

The chain couples TRBV28 to TRBJ2-1, with TRBD2 matching over 7 bases. The V and J ends lost 2 bases and 4 bases, in that order; junction bases with no gene match: 8. Germline V lookup: CDR1 MDHEN, CDR2 SYDVKM. This CDR3 is built from 16 residues. The CDR3 DNA follows: TGTGCCAGCAGTTTAGGGTTCGGGGGGACTTACAATGAGCAGTTCTTC. It yields the protein CASSLGFGGTYNEQFF.

About this clone itself: A much larger clone is a single base away; this may be a read error. In nucleotides, the CDR3 is TGCGCCAGCAGCGTTAACAGGGCGGGAGGAACCGGGGAGCTGTTTTTT. Its protein product is CASSVNRAGGTGELFF. The chain carries TRBV5-1 and TRBJ2-2, with 8 bases identical to TRBD2. The V segment lost 4 bases and the J segment 5 bases; nucleotides outside the gene matches: 10. The CDR3 extends over 16 amino acids. CDR1 and CDR2 (germline): SGHRS, YFSETQ.

The chain carries TRBV18 and TRBJ2-1; 8 positions agree with TRBD1. The CDR3 sequence is 13 residues long. The germline CDR1 and CDR2 sequences are KGHSH and LQKENI. V dropped 3 bases and J dropped 9; count of bases not matched to a gene: 4. The CDR3 DNA reads as TGTGCCAGCTCACCGGACAGGGTCGGTGAGCAGTTCTTC. This translates into CASSPDRVGEQFF.

This chain joins TRBV2 and TRBJ1-1; D perhaps matches TRBD1 (6 bases). This CDR3 comprises 12 residues. Germline CDR1 is SNHLY and CDR2 is FYNNEI. V was cut by 10 bases and J by 8 bases, with 17 bases left in between. CDR3 residues: CATHDRQPEAFF. The CDR3 nucleotides are TGTGCCACCCATGACAGGCAACCCGAAGCTTTCTTT.

Concerning this clone itself: This likely reflects a read error, since a far larger clone is one base away. The genes are TRBV2 and TRBJ1-1, with D possibly matching TRBD1 (6 bases). Per germline, CDR1 SNHLY and CDR2 FYNNEI. The germline V and J ends were trimmed by 2 bases and 6 bases, with 16 bases remaining between them. The CDR3 contains 15 residues. CDR3 loop: CASSEWDGGSPEAFF. DNA for the CDR3: TGTGCCAGCAGTGAATGGGACGGGGGCTCTCCTGAAGCTTTCTTT.

The chain links TRBV4-3 to TRBJ2-1; 11 bases match TRBD2. CDR1 and CDR2 (germline): LGHNA, YSLEER. The CDR3 has 16 amino acids. J was trimmed by 3 bases and V by 3 bases; bases with no gene match: 4. CDR3 protein: CASSHQGLADYNEQFF. The CDR3 DNA reads as TGCGCCAGCAGCCACCAGGGACTAGCGGACTACAATGAGCAGTTCTTC.

CDR3 region: CASSQEEGVWDDEQYF. DNA of the CDR3: TGTGCCAGCAGCCAAGAAGAGGGGGTCTGGGATGACGAGCAGTACTTC. The chain carries TRBV4-2 and TRBJ2-7; possibly TRBD1 for D (6 bases). V lost 0 bases and J 5 bases, leaving 17 bases between the germline ends. This CDR3 is 16 amino acids long. Germline V CDR1 and CDR2: LGHNA, YNFKEQ.

Only one count was recorded for this clone. The V call is TRBV6-5, the J call TRBJ2-7, with a possible D match to TRBD1 (5 bases). The ends were cut back, 6 bases at V and 2 bases at J, with 11 bases in the middle. The CDR3 totals 13 residues. Germline CDR1 MNHEY, CDR2 SVGAGI. DNA for the CDR3: TGTGCCAGCAGCCCACAGGAAACCTACGAGCAGTACTTC. Its translation: CASSPQETYEQYF.

There are a few counts of this clone. J is TRBJ2-5 and V is TRBV7-6; D is perhaps TRBD1 (6 bases). The V gene's germline CDR1 is SGHVS and CDR2 FNYEAQ. The CDR3 length is 15 residues. Trimming cost V 5 bases and J 5 bases, with 18 bases left between them. The CDR3 region is CASSPGAQGRETQYF. DNA of the CDR3: TGTGCCAGCAGCCCAGGGGCCCAGGGACGGGAGACCCAGTACTTC.

The chain joins TRBV19 to TRBJ2-6; 9 bases are a match to TRBD2. Germline CDR1 and CDR2: LNHDA and SQIVND (reference sequence). Unmatched junction bases numbered 9, after V lost 6 bases and J lost 0 bases. This CDR3 spans 18 amino acids. CDR3 nucleotides: TGTGCCAGTAGGATTAGCGGGAGTCCCCTCTCTGGGGCCAACGTCCTGACTTTC. This sequence encodes CASRISGSPLSGANVLTF.

The chain recombines TRBV11-2 with TRBJ2-7; D is uncertain. The ends were cut back, 1 base at V and 0 bases at J, with 7 bases in the middle. This CDR3 comprises 14 residues. CDR1 is SGHAT, CDR2 FQNNGV, per germline. The CDR3 nucleotides are TGTGCCAGCAGCTTAGTCGGAAGCTCCTACGAGCAGTACTTC. Protein sequence: CASSLVGSSYEQYF.

Remarks on this clone: With a much larger clone just one base away, this may be a read error. The same CDR3 arises from other DNA sequences in this sample as well. The chain links TRBV20-1 to TRBJ2-5, with D unresolved. The V end was cut by 6 bases, the J end by 3 bases, with 5 bases between. The CDR3 has 10 amino acids. CDR1 and CDR2 (germline): DFQATT, SNEGSKA (reference sequence). In DNA, the CDR3 is TGCAGTGCCTCCGAAGAGACCCAGTACTTC. It is translated as CSASEETQYF.

The rearrangement uses TRBV30 and TRBJ2-3; TRBD1 aligns across 8 bases. Germline V lookup: CDR1 GTSNPN, CDR2 SVGIG (reference sequence). This CDR3 is 15 amino acids long. Trimming took 3 bases from V and 0 from J; bases not matched to a gene: 5. The CDR3 reads CAWRPRTGSTDTQYF. The CDR3 region has the DNA TGTGCCTGGAGGCCTCGGACAGGGAGCACAGATACGCAGTATTTT.

The J gene is TRBJ2-1, the V gene TRBV6-4, with 7 nucleotides matching TRBD1. The CDR3 consists of 15 residues. J lost 5 bases, V lost 0 bases, and 4 bases had no gene match. Per the germline V gene, CDR1 is MRHNA and CDR2 is SNTAGT. CDR3 DNA: TGTGCCAGCAGTGACTCGGAGACAGGGCACAATGAGCAGTTCTTC. Translated, it gives CASSDSETGHNEQFF.

This clone was seen at least ten times. Other DNA sequences in this sample translate to the same CDR3. The rearrangement joins TRBV4-1 to TRBJ2-1; no reliable D call. V lost 4 bases to trimming and J lost 0 bases, with 1 base between them. CDR1 is MGHRA, CDR2 YSYEKL, per germline. This CDR3 is built from 12 residues. This CDR3 reads CASSPSYNEQFF. The CDR3 DNA follows: TGCGCCAGCAGCCCCTCCTACAATGAGCAGTTCTTC.

This chain uses TRBV28 with TRBJ2-3, with 8 bases identical to TRBD2. The J segment lost 7 bases and the V segment lost 7 bases, leaving 13 bases of the junction unmatched. CDR1 is MDHEN and CDR2 is SYDVKM in the germline V gene. The CDR3 has 15 amino acids. CDR3 protein: CASTPGLVGPNTQYF. The CDR3 DNA sequence: TGTGCCAGCACCCCGGGACTAGTTGGCCCGAATACGCAGTATTTT.

Details on this clone: The sample carries other DNA sequences with the same CDR3. The genes are TRBV28 and TRBJ2-7, with no clear D. The germline V gene has CDR1 MDHEN and CDR2 SYDVKM. This CDR3 comprises 12 residues. V was trimmed by 6 bases and J by 3 bases, leaving 9 bases between them. The CDR3 protein is CASSPPLYEQYF. CDR3 in DNA: TGTGCCAGCAGCCCACCTCTCTACGAGCAGTACTTC.

This sequence joins TRBV5-1 and TRBJ2-1; 10 bases are a match to TRBD2. V dropped 4 bases and J dropped 0; count of bases not matched to a gene: 4. Germline-derived CDR1 and CDR2 are SGHRS and YFSETQ. The CDR3 totals 16 residues. CDR3 nucleotide sequence: TGCGCCAGCAGCGATTTAGCGGGAGGCTCCTACAATGAGCAGTTCTTC. Translating it yields CASSDLAGGSYNEQFF. Variable domain in full (rest from reference TRBV5-1 and TRBJ2-1): KAGVTQTPRYLIKTRGQQVTLSCSPISGHRSVSWYQQTPGQGLQFLFEYFSETQRNKGNFPGRFSGRQFSNSRSEMNVSTLELGDSALYLCASSDLAGGSYNEQFFGPGTRLTVL.

A word on this clone: This same CDR3 is encoded by further DNA sequences in the sample. This rearrangement joins TRBV29-1 to TRBJ2-3, with TRBD2 matching 14 bases. The V gene's germline CDR1 is SQVTM and CDR2 ANQGSEA. After removal of 5 bases from V and 6 bases from J, the junction contained 7 bases not matched to a gene. The CDR3 length is 15 residues. CDR3 bases: TGCAGCGTTTTGGGACTAGCGGGAGAGCCGGATACGCAGTATTTT. It translates to CSVLGLAGEPDTQYF.

This clone has a handful of counts. The chain recombines TRBV18 with TRBJ2-5; D gene unclear. V lost 1 base to trimming and J lost 5 bases, with 8 bases between them. Looked up from germline, CDR1 is KGHSH and CDR2 is LQKENI. CDR3 length: 13 residues. The CDR3 spells CASSPQGSETQYF. The DNA for the CDR3 is TGTGCCAGCTCACCACAGGGATCGGAGACCCAGTACTTC. Together with reference TRBV18 and TRBJ2-5, the CDR3 gives the full variable domain: NAGVMQNPRHLVRRRGQEARLRCSPMKGHSHVYWYRQLPEEGLKFMVYLQKENIIDESGMPKERFSAEFPKEGPSILRIQQVVRGDSAAYFCASSPQGSETQYFGPGTRLLVL.

This chain uses TRBV6-6 with TRBJ2-2; 7 bases match TRBD2. This CDR3 contains 16 residues. The V segment lost 2 bases and the J segment 3 bases; nucleotides outside the gene matches: 6. CDR1 MNHNY and CDR2 SVGAGI come from the germline V gene (reference sequence). For the CDR3, the DNA is TGTGCCAGCAGTTACGTGCGGGAGTGGTACACCGGGGAGCTGTTTTTT. Its protein is CASSYVREWYTGELFF.

This clone was counted between two and nine times. This chain joins TRBV10-1 and TRBJ2-5; no clear D. Trimming removed 4 bases at V and 2 bases at J, with 8 bases between. The CDR3 length is 13 residues. Per germline, CDR1 WNHNN and CDR2 SYGVQD (reference sequence). This CDR3 is CASSGGSQETQYF. In nucleotides, the CDR3 is TGCGCCAGCAGTGGGGGATCACAAGAGACCCAGTACTTC.